This is a list of T cell receptor beta chains from one sample in a study of shared clonotypes between healthy human individuals. Method: immunoSEQ multiplex PCR; TCRdb's copy keeps in-frame clones and lacks some. The repertoire holds nearly 600,000 clones, with around 95% as singletons. Sequenced sample: naive CD8+ T cells sorted from blood. These receptors originate from a woman aged 30 to 39 in good health. Both conserved end residues are part of each CDR3. Each record gives: V gene, J gene, D gene, clone size, CDR3 protein, CDR3 DNA. The D gene is left open where the match is weak. Only some rows state a clone size, as once, few, many or a class for expanded clones.

V: TRBV30
J: TRBJ1-1
D: .
size: .
CDR3: CAWSVQLRGPWRSTEAFF
DNA: TGTGCCTGGAGTGTACAGTTACGGGGGCCTTGGAGGAGCACTGAAGCTTTCTTT

V: TRBV19
J: TRBJ2-1
D: TRBD1
size: .
CDR3: CASSTGGSPNYNEQFF
DNA: TGTGCCAGCTCTACAGGGGGGTCTCCTAATTACAATGAGCAGTTCTTC

V: TRBV5-1
J: TRBJ2-1
D: .
size: once
CDR3: CASSAGLNFIYNEQFF
DNA: TGCGCCAGCAGCGCCGGACTCAACTTTATTTACAATGAGCAGTTCTTC

V: TRBV19
J: TRBJ2-5
D: .
size: .
CDR3: CASRGASQETQYF
DNA: TGTGCCAGTAGGGGGGCCAGCCAAGAGACCCAGTACTTC

V: TRBV27
J: TRBJ2-1
D: TRBD2
size: .
CDR3: CATRLAGDFDEQFF
DNA: TGTGCCACCCGACTAGCGGGAGATTTTGATGAGCAGTTCTTC

V: TRBV27
J: TRBJ2-4
D: .
size: .
CDR3: CASRPGLLNIQYF
DNA: TGTGCCAGCAGGCCGGGACTGCTGAACATTCAGTACTTC

V: TRBV7-2
J: TRBJ2-7
D: .
size: once
CDR3: CASSFQRGPAVTYEQYF
DNA: TGTGCCAGCAGCTTCCAAAGAGGGCCAGCAGTCACCTACGAGCAGTACTTC

V: TRBV10-1
J: TRBJ2-3
D: TRBD2
size: .
CDR3: CASSAGTSGRSKTSTDTQYF
DNA: TGCGCCAGCAGCGCTGGGACTAGCGGGAGGTCCAAGACTAGCACAGATACGCAGTATTTT

V: TRBV5-6
J: TRBJ2-7
D: .
size: once
CDR3: CASSWGGSTYEQYF
DNA: TGTGCCAGCAGCTGGGGGGGCTCTACCTACGAGCAGTACTTC

V: TRBV5-1
J: TRBJ2-3
D: .
size: once
CDR3: CASSLEVADTQYF
DNA: TGCGCCAGCAGCTTGGAGGTTGCGGATACGCAGTATTTT

V: TRBV14
J: TRBJ2-2
D: .
size: .
CDR3: CASSRGWWSGELFF
DNA: TGTGCCAGCAGCCGCGGGTGGTGGTCCGGGGAGCTGTTTTTT

V: TRBV27
J: TRBJ2-1
D: TRBD2
size: once
CDR3: CASSSLAGSSYNEQFF
DNA: TGTGCCAGCAGTTCCTTAGCGGGAAGCTCCTACAATGAGCAGTTCTTC

V: TRBV27
J: TRBJ2-4
D: TRBD1
size: .
CDR3: CASSLGQGTGKNIQYF
DNA: TGTGCCAGCAGTCTGGGACAGGGGACCGGCAAAAACATTCAGTACTTC

V: TRBV9
J: TRBJ2-7
D: .
size: .
CDR3: CASSVSGSYEQYF
DNA: TGTGCCAGCAGCGTTTCAGGGTCCTACGAGCAGTACTTC

V: TRBV28
J: TRBJ2-7
D: .
size: .
CDR3: CASSSGQNYEQYF
DNA: TGTGCCAGCAGTTCGGGACAAAACTACGAGCAGTACTTC

V: TRBV5-1
J: TRBJ1-2
D: .
size: .
CDR3: CASSLEAAGSNYGYTF
DNA: TGCGCCAGCAGCTTGGAGGCGGCAGGCTCTAACTATGGCTACACCTTC

V: TRBV29-1
J: TRBJ1-5
D: TRBD1
size: .
CDR3: CSVGDRGSNQPQHF
DNA: TGCAGCGTAGGGGACAGGGGAAGCAATCAGCCCCAGCATTTT

V: TRBV7-2
J: TRBJ2-3
D: TRBD2
size: .
CDR3: CASSLLAGTDTQYF
DNA: TGTGCCAGCAGCTTACTAGCGGGGACAGATACGCAGTATTTT